Included here is one T cell receptor (beta chain) sequence, with context. As yet, its antigen is unknown. The data originate from a study of CXCR3-negative and CXCR3-positive naive CD8 T cells. Study-level results: TRB CDR3s were more hydrophobic in CXCR3-positive than in CXCR3-negative naive cells. CD5 surface expression was similar among naive subsets, and TCR strength was estimated by inference from TRB CDR3 properties. Similar TRBV-TRBJ gene usage was seen in naive CXCR3-negative and CXCR3-positive cells, but not in memory cells.

The CDR3 runs to 14 residues. Germline values: CDR1 SNHLY, CDR2 FYNNEI. Through 5' RACE with UMI labels, the TRB cDNA libraries were prepared. TCRdb re-called the 5' RACE reads; every CDR3 protein appears as one record, without DNA. The listing records some 25,000 distinct CDR3 sequences. This clonotype was obtained from a human donor in good health. Some clones in this sample may be carry-over from other donors' samples. Sequenced material: naive CXCR3- CD8+ T cells from blood. Subset here: CD45RO-CCR7+CD27+CD95- naive CD8+ T cells lacking CXCR3 (TNR3-). This rearrangement joins TRBV2 to TRBJ1-5. CDR3 loop: CASSSPRGNQPQHF.